These 17 T cell receptor beta chains were sequenced from one sample in a study of metastatic and nonmetastatic thyroid tumors. TCRdb reanalyzed the PCR reads with MiXCR. The sample yields over 10,000 clones, 9% to 14% seen once. There were no patients who had received any treatment before thyroid surgery. Sequences were obtained from blood. The receptor set was obtained from a female donor with papillary thyroid cancer or a benign thyroid nodule (not recorded which). Some clones in this sample may be carry-over from other donors' samples.

The chain employs TRBV20-1 and TRBJ2-3; TRBD1 agrees at 9 bases. This CDR3 comprises 16 residues. V was pared by 4 bases and J by 2 bases, with 10 bases of the junction left unmatched. The germline gives CDR1 DFQATT, CDR2 SNEGSKA (reference sequence). CDR3 protein: CSANDSRDRVTDTQYF. The CDR3 DNA reads as TGCAGTGCTAATGACAGCCGGGACAGGGTCACAGATACGCAGTATTTT.

The sample holds many counts of this clone. The chain links TRBV7-9 to TRBJ2-6; D is ambiguous. Germline lookup yields CDR1 SEHNR and CDR2 FQNEAQ (reference sequence). This CDR3 is 10 amino acids long. V dropped 4 bases and J dropped 10 bases, with 2 bases sitting between them. CDR3 nucleotide sequence: TGTGCCAGCAGCTCTAACGTCCTGACTTTC. Amino acids: CASSSNVLTF.

This clone was counted a few times. This specimen includes other DNA sequences encoding the same CDR3. The CDR3 DNA follows: TGTGCCACCAGCAGAGGAACAGGGGGTATCTACGAGCAGTACTTC. Translation: CATSRGTGGIYEQYF. The V and J genes are TRBV15 and TRBJ2-7, with 8 bases lining up with TRBD1. In germline, CDR1 is LNHNV, CDR2 YYDKDF (reference sequence). V lost 1 base to trimming and J lost 3 bases; unmatched junction nucleotides: 5. This CDR3 has 15 amino acids.

This clone was picked up many times. V is TRBV7-2 and J is TRBJ1-1; D not resolved. Trimming took 4 bases from V and 5 from J, leaving 11 bases between them. CDR1 and CDR2 from the germline V gene are SGHTA and FQGNSA. The CDR3 runs to 13 residues. The CDR3: CASSSQEGTEAFF. As DNA, the CDR3 is TGTGCCAGCAGCTCCCAGGAGGGTACTGAAGCTTTCTTT.

This clone was detected many times. The chain links TRBV29-1 to TRBJ2-5, with D possibly TRBD1 on 6 matching bases. Germline loops: CDR1 SQVTM, CDR2 ANQGSEA. Trimming pared 0 bases from V and 7 bases from J, leaving 21 bases between. There are 16 residues in the CDR3. CDR3 loop: CSVEDPMTGPAGTQYF. CDR3 sequence (DNA): TGCAGCGTTGAAGACCCTATGACAGGCCCCGCAGGGACCCAGTACTTC.

This clone was recorded a few times. This chain joins TRBV6-1 and TRBJ2-2; the D gene could be TRBD1 or TRBD2 (5 bases each). Germline CDR1 and CDR2: MNHNS and SASEGT. The CDR3 spans 15 residues. The V gene lost 6 bases and the J gene lost 5 bases, with 16 bases spanning the gap. The CDR3 sequence: CASSWGPTGTGELFF. CDR3 DNA: TGTGCCAGCAGCTGGGGACCCACGGGGACCGGGGAGCTGTTTTTT.

This clone was recorded at least ten times. The rearrangement joins TRBV15 to TRBJ1-4; TRBD1 matches at 7 bases. From germline, CDR1 is LNHNV and CDR2 YYDKDF (reference sequence). The CDR3 has 16 amino acids. The V gene end was trimmed by 1 base and the J gene end by 2 bases; junction bases not matched to a gene: 4. Written as DNA, the CDR3 is TGTGCCACCAGCAGAGTTACAGGGGCTACTAATGAAAAACTGTTTTTT. Translating gives CATSRVTGATNEKLFF.

In its sample, this clone ranks as medium-sized. V usage is TRBV6-5 and J usage is TRBJ2-7; a weak D match, TRBD2 (6 bases). V was pared by 3 bases and J by 7 bases, with 7 bases between. Germline CDR1 is MNHEY and CDR2 is SVGAGI. The CDR3 has 11 amino acids. The CDR3 region is CASSYREEQYF. The DNA for the CDR3 is TGTGCCAGCAGTTATCGGGAGGAGCAGTACTTC.

This clone was counted ten times or more. This chain connects TRBV7-9 to TRBJ2-1; 10 bases are a match to TRBD2. Germline assignment: CDR1 SEHNR and CDR2 FQNEAQ (reference sequence). This CDR3 spans 15 amino acids. The junction had 2 bases not matched to a gene; V was cut back by 1 base and J by 5 bases. The CDR3 DNA follows: TGTGCCAGCAGCTTAGGCCTAGCGGGAGACAATGAGCAGTTCTTC. Its translation: CASSLGLAGDNEQFF.

This clone rates as medium-sized (0.01 to 0.1%). CDR3 sequence: CASEEGGVTDTQYF. The CDR3 DNA reads TGTGCCAGCGAGGAGGGAGGGGTTACAGATACGCAGTATTTT. The rearrangement joins TRBV6-1 to TRBJ2-3, with 7 bases that match TRBD2. V shed 8 bases and J 3 bases; nucleotides not matched to a gene: 8. Germline-derived CDR1 and CDR2 are MNHNS and SASEGT. The CDR3 has 14 residues.

The sample holds many counts of this clone. The rearrangement links TRBV30 to TRBJ1-2; D not resolved. V was clipped by 1 base and J by 1 base, with 7 bases between them. Germline V lookup: CDR1 GTSNPN, CDR2 SVGIG (reference sequence). The length of the CDR3 is 13 residues. The CDR3 is CAWSGTLNYGYTF. The CDR3 nucleotides are TGTGCCTGGAGTGGGACGCTTAACTATGGCTACACCTTC. The full variable domain, with the rest looked up from reference TRBV30 and TRBJ1-2, is SQTIHQWPATLVQPVGSPLSLECTVEGTSNPNLYWYRQAAGRGLQLLFYSVGIGQISSEVPQNLSASRPQDRQFILSSKKLLLSDSGFYLCAWSGTLNYGYTFGSGTRLTVV.

The chain combines TRBV6-1 with TRBJ1-5; D call uncertain. V lost 6 bases and J lost 1, with 10 bases in between. The length of the CDR3 is 14 residues. Germline loops: CDR1 MNHNS, CDR2 SASEGT. CDR3 residues: CASRNPGSNQPQHF. DNA of the CDR3: TGTGCCAGCAGGAACCCCGGGAGCAATCAGCCCCAGCATTTT.

This clone is categorized as medium-sized. The V call is TRBV28, the J call TRBJ1-2; D may be TRBD1 (6 bases). Germline V lookup: CDR1 MDHEN, CDR2 SYDVKM. The CDR3 has 13 residues. Deletions cut 7 bases from V and 8 bases from J, with 17 bases between. The CDR3 region has the DNA TGTGCCAGCAACACTTGGGGGGGCGAGGGCTACACCTTC. Amino acids: CASNTWGGEGYTF.

This clone has just a few counts. The J gene is TRBJ2-2, the V gene TRBV28; TRBD2 matches at 8 bases. The V and J ends lost 7 bases and 3 bases, in that order; junction bases with no gene match: 7. The germline V gene encodes CDR1 MDHEN and CDR2 SYDVKM. CDR3 length equals 15 residues. CDR3 sequence reads: CASKPSGPHTGELFF. The CDR3 DNA sequence: TGTGCCAGCAAGCCTAGCGGGCCCCACACCGGGGAGCTGTTTTTT.

This clone was recorded many times. The J gene is TRBJ2-7, the V gene TRBV20-1; 8 bases agree with TRBD2. The CDR3 runs 15 residues. After removal of 0 bases from V and 4 bases from J, the junction contained 8 bases not matched to a gene. Germline V gives CDR1 DFQATT, CDR2 SNEGSKA (reference sequence). The CDR3 is CSARDLSGVGYEQYF. CDR3 DNA: TGCAGTGCTAGAGATCTTAGCGGGGTTGGATACGAGCAGTACTTC.

This clone was counted at least ten times. The CDR3 here is CSARSSRAQETQYF. CDR3 sequence (DNA): TGCAGTGCTAGATCGAGCAGGGCTCAAGAGACCCAGTACTTC. The chain employs TRBV20-1 and TRBJ2-5, with D maybe TRBD1 (5 bases). Between the trimmed V and J ends, which lost 2 bases and 2 bases, there was a span of 12 bases. Germline assignment: CDR1 DFQATT and CDR2 SNEGSKA (reference sequence). The CDR3 is 14 amino acids.

The chain carries TRBV18 and TRBJ2-4; D may be TRBD2 (6 bases). The ends were cut back, 6 bases at V and 5 bases at J, with 14 bases in the middle. The CDR3 is 14 residues long. Germline V gene lookup returns CDR1 KGHSH and CDR2 LQKENI. The chain's CDR3 is CASSEGRSQNIQYF. The CDR3 region has the DNA TGTGCCAGCTCGGAGGGACGGTCCCAAAACATTCAGTACTTC.